The present T cell receptor beta chain was sequenced within a study of Ad26.COV2.S vaccination and SARS-CoV-2 variants. About the research overall: Among those in the COV1001 Ad26.COV2.S trial arm was the donor. Ad26.COV2.S, an intramuscular injection, was given once or twice 56 days apart. Study-wide findings and caveats: Relative to placebo recipients, vaccine recipients exhibited elevated spike-specific TCR breadth. The breadth of spike-specific CD8+ and CD4+ T cell responses after vaccination was reportedly substantial.

The table came from immunoSEQ multiplex PCR; TCRdb's copy has only in-frame clones and leaves some out. The sample has a few hundred thousand clones; about 92% are singletons. The CDR3 spans 12 residues. Germline V gives CDR1 SQVTM, CDR2 ANQGSEA. Indicated treatment: 15 to 20 received Ad26.COV2.S at low or high dose, single or two shots; roughly five received placebo; per-sample allocation not given. All samples were drawn on day 63, counting from the first vaccine or placebo injection. In the case of this clone: The antigen is unknown. Sequence at one end of the junction differs from germline and may be a read error.

The gene calls are TRBV29-1 and TRBJ1-3, with D perhaps TRBD1 (6 bases). Specimen: peripheral blood, collected in a trial of Ad26.COV2.S vaccine versus placebo. This sequence originates from a person aged 18-65 years who received the Ad26.COV2.S COVID-19 vaccine or a placebo. The CDR3 nucleotides are TGCAGCGGGACAGCTGCTGGCAACACCATATATTTT. This translates into CSGTAAGNTIYF.